This T cell receptor (beta chain) stems from a study of regulatory T cells in long-lasting Graves disease. Described time point: newly diagnosed GD, antithyroid drugs for less than 3 months. Isolated PBMC RNA provided the starting material for the TCR library. The patients were drawn from one endocrinology department in Xi'an, China. Researchers made TCR beta libraries by using iRepertoire HTBI primers and running Arm-PCR on CDR3 regions. A single record per CDR3 protein comes from TCRdb applying MiXCR to the multiplex PCR reads. Of some 370,000 distinct CDR3 sequences in the sample, 10% to 15% were seen once. V lost 1 base and J 0 bases, leaving 10 bases between the germline ends. This CDR3 is built from 16 residues. This clonotype was detected many times. These same data were also listed under a study on T cells in Graves' hyperthyroidism and ophthalmopathy.

Sample: peripheral blood mononuclear cells (PBMCs), taken at new diagnosis, from a patient treated with antithyroid drugs. The origin of this receptor is a woman between 18 and 29 years old with Graves disease. The chain is built from TRBV12-3 or TRBV12-4 and TRBJ1-3; D gene uncertain. The CDR3 coding sequence is TGTGCCAGCAGTTTAGGGCAGATTCTCTCTGGAAACACCATATATTTT. It specifies CASSLGQILSGNTIYF.